The sample holds a few counts of the clone carrying this T cell receptor (beta chain). Original analysis: Cell counts per sample came from amplifying reference gene primers. The assay was immunoSEQ multiplex PCR, and TCRdb's table has in-frame clones only and misses some. V, J and clone size derive from that table, while D and trimming were established from the DNA sequence. Among about 210,000 clones listed, over 60% were seen once. This specimen belongs to a study of blood T cell repertoires in COVID-19. As for the study in general: Both acute and convalescent COVID-19 samples were obtained from the United States, Italy and Spain. Sources were T cells, B-cell-depleted T cells, or PBMCs; the material itself was cDNA or gDNA.

Germline CDR1 MNHEY, CDR2 SMNVEV (reference sequence). The CDR3 length is 15 residues. Trimming took off 6 bases at V and 4 bases at J, with 16 bases between the two ends. The specimen sequenced was peripheral blood. The gene calls are TRBV27 and TRBJ1-5; D is ambiguous. The TCR originated in a woman aged 70-85 years with acute or convalescent COVID-19. This CDR3 is CASSQHATSNQPQHF. CDR3 nucleotides: TGTGCCAGCAGCCAACACGCGACATCAAATCAGCCCCAGCATTTT.